Below, one T cell receptor beta chain is given with its context. Its antigen is currently unknown. The protocol was immunoSEQ multiplex PCR, while the TCRdb copy is restricted to in-frame clones and leaves out a portion. The sample has fewer than 12,000 clones; 82% are singletons. These data are taken from a study of immune evolution from preneoplasia to lung adenocarcinoma. Patient tissue came from resections in Japan or China, 2014–2017. V lost 5 bases and J 8 bases, leaving 10 bases between the germline ends. The CDR3 is 11 amino acids. The V gene's germline CDR1 is DFQATT and CDR2 SNEGSKA (reference sequence). Whole-study findings and limits: Later-stage lesions seemingly showed higher T cell density and diversity than normal lung. Normal lung had the highest top T cell clone frequencies.

This sequence was found in a person aged 65 to 85 with lung adenocarcinoma. The sample consisted of FFPE minimally invasive lung adenocarcinoma tissue. The chain joins TRBV20-1 to TRBJ2-1, with D tentatively TRBD1 (6 bases). This CDR3 is CSARTAYEQFF. The CDR3, as DNA: TGCAGTGCTCGGACAGCCTATGAGCAGTTCTTC.